This entry describes one T cell receptor (beta chain). TCRdb reprocessed the 5' RACE reads and reports one entry per CDR3 protein, with no DNA. In total, the table holds nearly 450,000 distinct CDR3 sequences. The data are from a study of monozygotic twins with inflammatory bowel disease. Germline V gene lookup returns CDR1 SNHLY and CDR2 FYNNEI. The CDR3 is made up of 15 amino acids. Sequencing input: blood. The source is a human donor with ulcerative colitis or Crohn's disease, or a healthy co-twin of an affected twin (not recorded which). The chain couples TRBV2 to TRBJ2-7. The CDR3 spells CASSDLGRNTYEQYF.